One and the same sample provided the 11 T cell receptor beta chains below, sequenced in a study of shared T cell receptors in the human thymus. TCRdb's copy holds only in-frame clones and misses some; the assay was immunoSEQ multiplex PCR. The profile shows approximately 730,000 clones, 80% to 90% of them singletons. The same sample was also used in a study of human thymus T cells.

The material sequenced was thymocytes. The receptors were sampled from a girl less than two years old with a congenital heart defect.

CDR3 in DNA: TGTGCCAGCAGCTTACTCAATGACAAAAGACTAGCGGGGGGAATTTCGCAGTACTTC. This sequence encodes CASSLLNDKRLAGGISQYF. The gene calls are TRBV11-2 and TRBJ2-7; 13 bases match TRBD2. The germline CDR1 and CDR2 sequences are SGHAT and FQNNGV. The CDR3 has 19 amino acids. The junction had 19 bases not matched to a gene; V was cut back by 2 bases and J by 9 bases.

The chain recombines TRBV10-3 with TRBJ2-3; TRBD2 is a possible D gene (7 bases). Germline CDR1 ENHRY, CDR2 SYGVKD. V was shortened by 4 bases and J by 4 bases, with 15 bases between the two germline ends. This CDR3 comprises 15 residues. The CDR3 loop is CAISGGGVEADTQYF. CDR3 sequence (DNA): TGTGCCATCAGTGGGGGGGGCGTTGAGGCAGATACGCAGTATTTT.

This clone was seen only once. The chain's CDR3 is CASSEGPNTEAFF. DNA of the CDR3: TGTGCCAGCAGCGAGGGTCCGAACACTGAAGCTTTCTTT. This chain joins TRBV6-9 and TRBJ1-1; no firm D call. Trimming pared 6 bases from V and 1 base from J, leaving 9 bases between. From germline, CDR1 is MNHGY and CDR2 SVAAGI. There are 13 residues in the CDR3.

The CDR3 region is CASGQGYSPLHF. The CDR3 region has the DNA TGTGCCAGTGGACAGGGGTATTCACCCCTCCACTTT. V gene TRBV28 combines with J gene TRBJ1-6; 9 bases map to TRBD1. This CDR3 is built from 12 residues. CDR1 MDHEN and CDR2 SYDVKM come from the germline V gene. The V gene end was trimmed by 9 bases and the J gene end by 8 bases; junction bases not matched to a gene: 2.

This chain connects TRBV15 to TRBJ1-1; TRBD1 aligns across 8 bases. The V gene's germline CDR1 is LNHNV and CDR2 YYDKDF (reference sequence). V was pared by 1 base and J by 7 bases, with 8 bases of the junction left unmatched. The CDR3 has 15 residues. CDR3 bases: TGTGCCACCAGCAGAGGGGCAGGGGGCTCCGGTGAAGCTTTCTTT. The encoded protein is CATSRGAGGSGEAFF.

The chain employs TRBV14 and TRBJ1-6, with D uncertain. Trimming took 1 base from V and 7 from J, leaving 26 bases between them. The germline V gene encodes CDR1 SGHDN and CDR2 FVKESK. The CDR3 is made up of 20 amino acids. The CDR3 bases are TGTGCCAGCAGCCAAGGGTCGATGACGAGAACTAACGTCGGGAATTCACCCCTCCACTTT. Translating gives CASSQGSMTRTNVGNSPLHF.

V and J are TRBV9 and TRBJ1-1; D is perhaps TRBD1 (6 bases). Germline values: CDR1 SGDLS, CDR2 YYNGEE. The length of the CDR3 is 12 residues. V was shortened by 1 base and J by 7 bases, with 8 bases between the two germline ends. CDR3 sequence (DNA): TGTGCCAGCAGCGTATCAGGGGATGAAGCTTTCTTT. This sequence encodes CASSVSGDEAFF. The whole variable domain, remainder taken from reference TRBV9 and TRBJ1-1, is DSGVTQTPKHLITATGQRVTLRCSPRSGDLSVYWYQQSLDQGLQFLIQYYNGEERAKGNILERFSAQQFPDLHSELNLSSLELGDSALYFCASSVSGDEAFFGQGTRLTVV.

This clone occurred once. V usage is TRBV12-1 and J usage is TRBJ1-2; TRBD1, the table's D call, was not compared with the DNA. TRBV12-1 is given as a pseudogene. CDR3 length: 13 residues. The CDR3 loop is CASSSTANYGYTF. CDR3 DNA: TGTGCCAGCAGCTCGACAGCTAACTATGGCTACACCTTC.

The chain has TRBV19 and TRBJ1-2; TRBD1 matches 8 bases. V trimming: 7 bases; J trimming: 12 bases; junction bases outside the gene matches: 7. The CDR3 totals 11 residues. Germline V CDR1 and CDR2: LNHDA, SQIVND (reference sequence). The CDR3: CASTPGTGHTF. The CDR3 DNA follows: TGTGCCAGTACCCCCGGGACAGGACACACCTTC.

The V and J genes are TRBV19 and TRBJ2-7; 8 bases match TRBD1. After removal of 3 bases from V and 7 bases from J, the junction contained 20 bases not matched to a gene. The CDR3 consists of 18 residues. Germline loops: CDR1 LNHDA, CDR2 SQIVND (reference sequence). Here the CDR3 reads CASSISLRQGKAGREQYF. CDR3 bases: TGTGCCAGTAGTATCTCTCTTCGACAGGGGAAAGCCGGACGAGAGCAGTACTTC.

The rearrangement joins TRBV4-2 to TRBJ2-6; 8 nucleotides align to TRBD1. This CDR3 comprises 18 residues. With 3 bases clipped from V and 4 bases from J, the junction kept 11 bases outside the gene matches. The germline V gene has CDR1 LGHNA and CDR2 YNFKEQ. The CDR3 region has the DNA TGTGCCAGCAGCCATCGCGCGGACAGGGTTAGGGGGGCCAACGTCCTGACTTTC. It is translated as CASSHRADRVRGANVLTF.